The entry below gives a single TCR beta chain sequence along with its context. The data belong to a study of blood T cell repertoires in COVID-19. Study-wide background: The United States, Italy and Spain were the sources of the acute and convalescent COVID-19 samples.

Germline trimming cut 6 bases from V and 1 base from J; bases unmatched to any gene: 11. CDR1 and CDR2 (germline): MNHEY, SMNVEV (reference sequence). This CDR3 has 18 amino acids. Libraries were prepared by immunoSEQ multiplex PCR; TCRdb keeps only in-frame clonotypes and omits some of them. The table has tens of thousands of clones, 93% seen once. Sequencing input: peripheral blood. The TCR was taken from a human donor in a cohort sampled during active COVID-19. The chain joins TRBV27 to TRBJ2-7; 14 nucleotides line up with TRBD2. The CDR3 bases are TGTGCCAGCAGACCCCTGGGACTAGCGGGAGAAGGGTCCTACGAGCAGTACTTC. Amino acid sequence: CASRPLGLAGEGSYEQYF.